The T cell receptor beta chain under discussion was sequenced for a study of metastatic and nonmetastatic thyroid tumors. Overall study: Malignant and benign thyroid patients had repertoires compared in peripheral blood and tumor or nodule tissue. General study points: It was reported that TCR beta diversity was significantly higher in malignant thyroid tumors than benign nodules, in blood and tumor.

On this clone: Its antigen is as yet unknown.

The CDR3 extends over 15 amino acids. V was shortened by 5 bases and J by 0 bases, with 14 bases between the two germline ends. The germline V gene encodes CDR1 MDHEN and CDR2 SYDVKM. Per the authors' pipeline: What underpinned the distant-metastasis classifier for papillary thyroid cancer was the set of CDR3 differences across clinicopathological groups. TCRdb reassembled clones from the PCR reads with MiXCR. The V and J calls and clone size are TCRdb's, not the authors'. The table lists 45,000 to 65,000 clones, around a sixth of them singletons. No treatment of any kind had been given to any patient before thyroid surgery.

The rearrangement links TRBV28 to TRBJ2-7, with D possibly being TRBD1 (6 bases). The clonotype comes from a female donor with papillary thyroid cancer or a benign thyroid nodule (not recorded which). Some clones in this sample may be carry-over from other donors' samples. What was sequenced was blood. The CDR3 nucleotides are TGTGCCAGCAGTCCGGGGACAAGTAGCTCCTACGAGCAGTACTTC. This gives the protein CASSPGTSSSYEQYF.